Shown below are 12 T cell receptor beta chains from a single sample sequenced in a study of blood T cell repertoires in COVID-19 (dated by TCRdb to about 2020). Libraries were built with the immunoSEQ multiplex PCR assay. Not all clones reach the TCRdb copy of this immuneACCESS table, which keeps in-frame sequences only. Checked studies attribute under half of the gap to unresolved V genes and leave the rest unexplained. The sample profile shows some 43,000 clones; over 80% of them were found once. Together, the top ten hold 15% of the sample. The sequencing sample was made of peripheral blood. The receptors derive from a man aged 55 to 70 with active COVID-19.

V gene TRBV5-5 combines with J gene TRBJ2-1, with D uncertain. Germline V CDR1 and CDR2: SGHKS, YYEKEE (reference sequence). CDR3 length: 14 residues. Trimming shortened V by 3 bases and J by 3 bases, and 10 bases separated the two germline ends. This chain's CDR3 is CASSSDSSYNEQFF. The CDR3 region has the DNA TGTGCCAGCAGCTCCGACTCTAGCTACAATGAGCAGTTCTTC.

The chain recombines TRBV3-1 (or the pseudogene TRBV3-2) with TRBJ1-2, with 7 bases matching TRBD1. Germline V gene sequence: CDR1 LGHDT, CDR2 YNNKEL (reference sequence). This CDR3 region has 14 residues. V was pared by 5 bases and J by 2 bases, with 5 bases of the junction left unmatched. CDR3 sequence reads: CASSAQGQNYGYTF. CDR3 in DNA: TGTGCCAGCAGCGCGCAGGGACAGAACTATGGCTACACCTTC.

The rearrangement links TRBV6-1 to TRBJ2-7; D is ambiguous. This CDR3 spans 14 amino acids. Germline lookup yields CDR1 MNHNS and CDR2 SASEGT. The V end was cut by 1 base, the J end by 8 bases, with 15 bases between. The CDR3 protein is CASSEGPPGIQQYF. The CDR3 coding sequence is TGTGCCAGCAGTGAAGGGCCCCCGGGTATCCAGCAGTACTTC.

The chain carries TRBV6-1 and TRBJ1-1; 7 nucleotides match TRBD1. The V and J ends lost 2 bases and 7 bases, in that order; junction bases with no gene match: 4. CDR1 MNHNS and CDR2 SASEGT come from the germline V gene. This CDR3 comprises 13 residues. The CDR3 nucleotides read TGTGCCAGCAGTGAAAACACAGGGGTTGAAGCTTTCTTT. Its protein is CASSENTGVEAFF.

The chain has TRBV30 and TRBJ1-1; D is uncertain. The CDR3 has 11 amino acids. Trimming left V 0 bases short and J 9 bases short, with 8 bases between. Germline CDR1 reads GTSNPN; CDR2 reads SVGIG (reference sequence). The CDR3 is CAWSVEGKAFF. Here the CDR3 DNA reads TGTGCCTGGAGTGTTGAGGGAAAAGCTTTCTTT.

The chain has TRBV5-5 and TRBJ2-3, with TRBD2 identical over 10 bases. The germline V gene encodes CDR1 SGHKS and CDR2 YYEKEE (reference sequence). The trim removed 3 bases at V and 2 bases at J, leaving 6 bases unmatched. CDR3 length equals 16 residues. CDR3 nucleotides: TGTGCCAGCAGCTCGAATGGACTAGCGGACACAGATACGCAGTATTTT. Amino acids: CASSSNGLADTDTQYF.

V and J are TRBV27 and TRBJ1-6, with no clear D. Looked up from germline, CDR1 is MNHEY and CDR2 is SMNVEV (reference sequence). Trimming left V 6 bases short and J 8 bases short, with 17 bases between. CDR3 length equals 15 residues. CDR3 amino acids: CASSLAWGGDSPLHF. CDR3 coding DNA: TGTGCCAGCAGCCTGGCTTGGGGAGGCGATTCACCCCTCCACTTT.

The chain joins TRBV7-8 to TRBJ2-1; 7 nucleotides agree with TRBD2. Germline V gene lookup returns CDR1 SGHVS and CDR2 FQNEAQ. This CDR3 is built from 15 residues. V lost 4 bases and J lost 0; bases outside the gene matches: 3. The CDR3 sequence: CASSSRTSSYNEQFF. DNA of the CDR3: TGTGCCAGCAGCTCCCGGACTAGCTCCTACAATGAGCAGTTCTTC.

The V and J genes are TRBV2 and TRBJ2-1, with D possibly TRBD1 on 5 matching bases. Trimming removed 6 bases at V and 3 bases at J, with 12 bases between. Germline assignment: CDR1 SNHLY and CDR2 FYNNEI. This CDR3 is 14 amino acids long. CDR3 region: CASRRTGDYNEQFF. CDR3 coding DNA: TGTGCCAGCAGGAGAACAGGAGACTACAATGAGCAGTTCTTC.

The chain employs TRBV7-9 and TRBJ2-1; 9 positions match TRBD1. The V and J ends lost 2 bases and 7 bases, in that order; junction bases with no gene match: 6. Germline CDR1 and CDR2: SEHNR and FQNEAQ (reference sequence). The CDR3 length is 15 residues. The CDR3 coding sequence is TGTGCCAGCAGCTTACCTTTGGGACAGGGTAATGAGCAGTTCTTC. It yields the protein CASSLPLGQGNEQFF.

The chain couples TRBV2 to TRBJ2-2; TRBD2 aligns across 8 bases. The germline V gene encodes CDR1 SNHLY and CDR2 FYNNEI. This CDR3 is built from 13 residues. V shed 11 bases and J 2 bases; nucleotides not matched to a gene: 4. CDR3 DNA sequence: TGTGCCGCGGGGGGCACAAACACCGGGGAGCTGTTTTTT. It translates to CAAGGTNTGELFF.

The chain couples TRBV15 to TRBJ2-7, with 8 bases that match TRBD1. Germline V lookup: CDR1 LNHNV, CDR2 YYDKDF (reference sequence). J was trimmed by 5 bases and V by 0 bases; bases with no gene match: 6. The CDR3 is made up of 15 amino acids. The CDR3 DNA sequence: TGTGCCACCAGCAGAGATAGGACAGGGCTCAACGAGCAGTACTTC. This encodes CATSRDRTGLNEQYF.